This T cell receptor (beta chain) was profiled in a study of identifying expanded T cells in peripheral blood. The CDR3 is made up of 15 amino acids. Germline V gene lookup returns CDR1 SGHAT and CDR2 FQNNGV. V shed 3 bases and J shed 3 bases, with 11 bases lying between them. This clone was observed once. The table came from immunoSEQ multiplex PCR; TCRdb's copy has only in-frame clones and leaves some out. This sample has roughly 100,000 clones, with around 88% found just once. This TCR was sampled from a person between 18 and 75 years old in good health. The specimen sequenced was blood. The chain combines TRBV11-2 with TRBJ1-4; D may be TRBD1 (6 bases). As DNA, the CDR3 is TGTGCCAGCAGCTTTAGGGGGGACCCTAATGAAAAACTGTTTTTT. Its protein is CASSFRGDPNEKLFF.